These T cell receptor beta chains were read from a single sample in a study of T cells after yellow fever vaccination. MiXCR, run by TCRdb on the 5' RACE reads, gives a single entry per CDR3 protein. The table records approximately 600,000 distinct CDR3 sequences, 9% to 15% of them present only once. Source: PBMCs, taken on the day of the yellow fever booster vaccination. The receptors were sampled from a man aged 25 to 45 who received the YFV17D yellow fever vaccine. The CDR3 runs from the conserved cysteine through the conserved F or W. The D gene is left open where the match is weak. Where a row states a size, it is once, few, many or the class of an expanded clone; other rows omit it.

cdr3_nt cdr3_aa j_call d_call clone_size v_call
TGTGCCAGCAGCCTCTATCAGGGGTTGGGGAATCAGCCCCAGCATTTT CASSLYQGLGNQPQHF TRBJ1-5 . . TRBV12-3/TRBV12-4
TGTGCCAGCAGCTTAGGAGCGGTCCCTAAGGGTGAGCAGTTCTTC CASSLGAVPKGEQFF TRBJ2-1 . few TRBV5-5
TGTGCCAGCAGCTTTCAGGTGGACCAAGAGACCCAGTACTTC CASSFQVDQETQYF TRBJ2-5 . few TRBV7-2
TGCAGTGCTAGGGGCCGTGATTCAGATACGCAGTATTTT CSARGRDSDTQYF TRBJ2-3 . few TRBV20-1
TGTGCCACCAGTGTGGGGCTAGCGGGGTACAATGAGCAGTTCTTC CATSVGLAGYNEQFF TRBJ2-1 TRBD2 few TRBV24-1
TGTGCCAGCTCACCGGGCCCACTACCCCGTCCCTACGAGCAGTACTTC CASSPGPLPRPYEQYF TRBJ2-7 . few TRBV18
TGTGCCAGCAGCTTAGCAAGCGGGAGTGGCGGGGCCCAGTACTTC CASSLASGSGGAQYF TRBJ2-5 TRBD2 few TRBV13
TGCGCCAGCAGCCAGGTTGGGACTGCCTTAGCCAAAAACATTCAGTACTTC CASSQVGTALAKNIQYF TRBJ2-4 . . TRBV4-3
TGTGCCAGCAGCTTAGCTGATGGAAACACCATATATTTT CASSLADGNTIYF TRBJ1-3 . many TRBV7-7
TGCGCCAGCAGCCGAGGGACAGGGTCCCCCTATGGCTACACCTTC CASSRGTGSPYGYTF TRBJ1-2 TRBD1 few TRBV4-3
TGCGCCAGCAGCCCGGGGAGCCTCTCCGGGGAGCTGTTTTTT CASSPGSLSGELFF TRBJ2-2 . . TRBV5-1
TGCGCCAGCAGCTTCCCGACTAGCGGACATTACAATGAGCAGTTCTTC CASSFPTSGHYNEQFF TRBJ2-1 TRBD2 . TRBV5-1
TGCAGTGCAACCCGACAGGGGGGGTCCACAGATACGCAGTATTTT CSATRQGGSTDTQYF TRBJ2-3 TRBD1 few TRBV20-1
TGCAGTGCTAGGGGGACTAGCGGAACAAACACCGGGGAGCTGTTTTTT CSARGTSGTNTGELFF TRBJ2-2 TRBD2 few TRBV20-1
TGTGCCACCAGCAAGATAACGACTAGTGCCGTCGCGACCCAGTACTTC CATSKITTSAVATQYF TRBJ2-5 . . TRBV15
TGTGCCAGCAGTTTACGTCGAGGACAGGGAAATGGCTACACCTTC CASSLRRGQGNGYTF TRBJ1-2 TRBD1 many TRBV12-3/TRBV12-4
TGTGCCAGCAGCCCGATAAATAGCAATCAGCCCCAGCATTTT CASSPINSNQPQHF TRBJ1-5 . few TRBV3-1
TGTGCCAGCAGCTTGACTTTCAATGAGCAGTTCTTC CASSLTFNEQFF TRBJ2-1 . few TRBV7-9
TGTGCCAGCAGCTTAGCGGGACTTTTCAATGAGCAGTTCTTC CASSLAGLFNEQFF TRBJ2-1 . . TRBV7-9
TGTGCCACCTCTATCCGGACAGAGATGGGGTACTTC CATSIRTEMGYF TRBJ2-7 . . TRBV28
TGTGCCAGCAACCCGACAGGGAGGGAGACCCAGTACTTC CASNPTGRETQYF TRBJ2-5 . . TRBV2
TGCGCCAGCAGCTCGACTAGCGAGCAGTTCTTC CASSSTSEQFF TRBJ2-1 TRBD2 . TRBV5-1
TGTGCCAGCAGTTCTGAGACAGGGACCTACGAGCAGTACTTC CASSSETGTYEQYF TRBJ2-7 TRBD1 few TRBV6-2/TRBV6-3
TGCAGTGCCCTGACAACCAACTATGGCTACACCTTC CSALTTNYGYTF TRBJ1-2 . few TRBV20-1
TGCGCCAGCAAGACACAGGGCTTAGTATTAACGGGCTACGAGCAGTACTTC CASKTQGLVLTGYEQYF TRBJ2-7 . . TRBV10-2
TGCAGTGCTAGCTATTCAACTATTGGAAAATACGAGCAGTACTTC CSASYSTIGKYEQYF TRBJ2-7 . . TRBV20-1
TGTGCCAGCAGCTTGGAATCCGGAGGCATTCAGTACTTC CASSLESGGIQYF TRBJ2-4 . . TRBV5-5
TGTGCCAGCAGTTATCAGGGGGCTAATTCACCCCTCCACTTT CASSYQGANSPLHF TRBJ1-6 TRBD1 . TRBV6-5
TGTGCCTGGAGTCGGCTAGCGGGGAGCAATGAGCAGTTCTTC CAWSRLAGSNEQFF TRBJ2-1 TRBD2 . TRBV30
TGCGCCAGCAGCCCAAAGATCACCGGGACTAGCGGTTACAATGAGCAGTTCTTC CASSPKITGTSGYNEQFF TRBJ2-1 TRBD2 . TRBV4-3
TGTGCCAGCAGCCAAGGGACAGTTTCTTACGAGCAGTACTTC CASSQGTVSYEQYF TRBJ2-7 . few TRBV3-1
TGCGCCAGCAGCATGACAGGGGGCGCACTGTCCATTCAGTACTTC CASSMTGGALSIQYF TRBJ2-4 TRBD1 many TRBV5-1
TGCGCCAGCAGCCCCACTAGCGCAAACTCCTACGAGCAGTACTTC CASSPTSANSYEQYF TRBJ2-7 TRBD2 . TRBV5-1
TGTGCCAGCAGTTACTCCGGAATTGGGGTCGCAGATACGCAGTATTTT CASSYSGIGVADTQYF TRBJ2-3 . . TRBV6-2/TRBV6-3
TGTGCCAGCAGTTACTCCCGGACACCGAGATCCTACGAGCAGTACTTC CASSYSRTPRSYEQYF TRBJ2-7 . few TRBV6-5
TGTGCCATCAGTGAGGGGCCCGGAGCTAACTATGGCTACACCTTC CAISEGPGANYGYTF TRBJ1-2 . . TRBV10-3
TGTGCCAGCAGCTTAAGCCTCGAAGAGACCCAGTACTTC CASSLSLEETQYF TRBJ2-5 . few TRBV11-1
TGCAGTGCTAGGCAAGTGGGAGATTTCAATGAGCAGTTCTTC CSARQVGDFNEQFF TRBJ2-1 . . TRBV20-1
TGTGCCAGCAGACGCCACCCACAGGGGTTGACAGATACGCAGTATTTT CASRRHPQGLTDTQYF TRBJ2-3 TRBD1 few TRBV6-1
TGCAGTGCGACCTCCGTCCGGACATCCTACGAGCAGTACTTC CSATSVRTSYEQYF TRBJ2-7 . . TRBV20-1
TGTGCCATCAGTCCCTCGACTAGCGGGAAGGAGACCCAGTACTTC CAISPSTSGKETQYF TRBJ2-5 TRBD2 few TRBV10-3
TGTGCCACCAGTGATCCCCGGGACACCTCCTACGAGCAGTACTTC CATSDPRDTSYEQYF TRBJ2-7 . once TRBV24-1
TGTGCCAGCAGTTCCGCTACGGTGGGGGAGGGGTACAATGAGCAGTTCTTC CASSSATVGEGYNEQFF TRBJ2-1 TRBD2 . TRBV12-3/TRBV12-4
TGTGCCAGCAGTTCCCAAAAAGGAAATGAAGCTTTCTTT CASSSQKGNEAFF TRBJ1-1 . . TRBV6-2/TRBV6-3
TGTGCCAGCAGAGCCGCTAATACAGGGGGCGCGTACGAGCAGTACTTC CASRAANTGGAYEQYF TRBJ2-7 TRBD1 few TRBV6-1
TGCGCCAGCAGCTTGCTGACTAGCGACTCCTACAATGAGCAGTTCTTC CASSLLTSDSYNEQFF TRBJ2-1 TRBD2 few TRBV5-1
TGTGCCAGCAGTTTGCGATCCAGGGAGCGGAAGGACGAGCAGTACTTC CASSLRSRERKDEQYF TRBJ2-7 . . TRBV28
TGCAGTGCTAGACCCGAGGGACGGTCTTGGCTAGGAAATTACAATGAGCAGTTCTTC CSARPEGRSWLGNYNEQFF TRBJ2-1 . once TRBV20-1
TGTGCCAGCAGCTCCCGCTCCGTATCTAGGGGCGGAGAGACCCAGTACTTC CASSSRSVSRGGETQYF TRBJ2-5 . . TRBV9
TGCGCCAGCAGCTCCCCTGGACAACCTGACCAGCAGTACTTC CASSSPGQPDQQYF TRBJ2-7 . few TRBV5-1
TGCAGTGCTAGTGGGTACTGGGGTAATCAGCCCCAGCATTTT CSASGYWGNQPQHF TRBJ1-5 . . TRBV20-1